This T cell receptor (beta chain) was sequenced in a study of shared clonotypes between healthy human individuals. General study points: Naive subsets generally had larger estimated richness than memory subsets.

With regard to this clone: Antigen specificity is unknown.

Trimming stripped 5 bases from V and 5 bases from J, with 12 bases between. CDR3 size: 12 residues. Germline CDR1 SQVTM, CDR2 ANQGSEA. The sorted-subset replicate PCRs were given roughly 200 ng DNA, which is 30,000 or so T cell genomes. In the authors' methods: Sequence data from immunoSEQ were junction-only and lacked quality scores; consequently, filtering differed. Generated by immunoSEQ multiplex PCR, the TCRdb table keeps only in-frame clones and is missing some. V and J calls and clone size follow that table, whereas D and trimming were derived from the DNA. Of under 300,000 clones listed, under 80% are singletons. Only Caucasian adults living in Nashville, Tennessee served as donors.

The receptor comes from a man aged 25-45 years in good health. The source material was memory CD4+ T cells sorted from blood. As for subset: CD45RA-negative fraction. The chain combines TRBV29-1 with TRBJ2-5; D might be TRBD1 (7 bases). CDR3 residues: CSVFAGGETQYF. CDR3 sequence (DNA): TGCAGCGTTTTTGCAGGGGGGGAGACCCAGTACTTC.